These 21 T cell receptor beta chains were all obtained from the same sample, sequenced in a study of shared clonotypes between healthy human individuals. The assay was immunoSEQ multiplex PCR, and TCRdb's table has in-frame clones only and misses some. The sample carries 950,000 to 1,100,000 clones, about 75% recorded once. Material: memory CD4+ T cells sorted from blood. Specified subset: CD45RA-negative fraction. These TCRs come from a young man in good health.

The chain recombines TRBV10-3 with TRBJ2-2; 7 bases line up with TRBD1. This CDR3 spans 14 amino acids. In germline, CDR1 is ENHRY, CDR2 SYGVKD. J lost 4 bases, V lost 6 bases, and 5 bases had no gene match. CDR3 bases: TGTGCCATCAGGGCGACAGGGCTCACCGGGGAGCTGTTTTTT. It yields the protein CAIRATGLTGELFF.

J is TRBJ1-4 and V is TRBV6-6; D may be TRBD1 (6 bases). Per the germline V gene, CDR1 is MNHNY and CDR2 is SVGAGI (reference sequence). The CDR3 length is 14 residues. The V gene lost 7 bases and the J gene lost 5 bases, with 14 bases spanning the gap. CDR3 bases: TGTGCCAGCATCCGGGGGACACCAAATGAAAAACTGTTTTTT. It codes for CASIRGTPNEKLFF.

The chain uses TRBV18 and TRBJ1-6; maybe TRBD1 (6 bases). Trimming stripped 3 bases from V and 7 bases from J, with 13 bases between. The CDR3 totals 15 residues. Germline CDR1 KGHSH, CDR2 LQKENI. CDR3 nucleotide sequence: TGTGCCAGCTCACCCCAGACAGGTCCCAATTCACCCCTCCACTTT. As protein: CASSPQTGPNSPLHF.

This chain links TRBV28 with TRBJ1-2; 9 nucleotides agree with TRBD1. Germline loops: CDR1 MDHEN, CDR2 SYDVKM. The length of the CDR3 is 16 residues. The V segment lost 6 bases and the J segment 6 bases; nucleotides outside the gene matches: 14. The CDR3 is CASSPSGQGLGNGYTF. CDR3 sequence (DNA): TGTGCCAGCAGCCCTTCGGGACAGGGTTTGGGAAATGGCTACACCTTC.

In this sample, this clone turned up a few times. V usage is TRBV28 and J usage is TRBJ2-5; TRBD2 agrees at 12 bases. The CDR3 runs 19 residues. V lost 5 bases to trimming and J lost 1 base; unmatched junction nucleotides: 14. Germline-derived CDR1 and CDR2 are MDHEN and SYDVKM. The chain's CDR3 is CASSAPPGLAGSAQETQYF. The DNA of the CDR3 is TGTGCCAGCAGTGCCCCTCCTGGACTAGCGGGATCGGCCCAAGAGACCCAGTACTTC.

The genes are TRBV7-2 and TRBJ2-3; tentative D call: TRBD1 (6 bases). Germline CDR1 SGHTA, CDR2 FQGNSA. V was clipped by 5 bases and J by 3 bases, with 18 bases between them. This CDR3 contains 16 residues. CDR3: CASSPPGQKRTDTQYF. Here the CDR3 DNA reads TGTGCCAGCAGCCCACCGGGACAAAAACGGACAGATACGCAGTATTTT.

In the case of this clone: A read error likely explains this, since a far larger clone differs by one base. The CDR3 protein is CASSYRQNTEAFF. CDR3 DNA sequence: TGTGCCAGCAGTTACAGGCAGAACACTGAAGCTTTCTTT. The chain uses TRBV6-5 and TRBJ1-1, with no clear D. The germline gives CDR1 MNHEY, CDR2 SVGAGI. The germline V and J ends were trimmed by 2 bases and 1 base, with 5 bases remaining between them. This CDR3 region has 13 residues.

V and J are TRBV6-5 and TRBJ1-1, with 9 bases fitting TRBD1. Germline loops: CDR1 MNHEY, CDR2 SVGAGI. CDR3 length: 15 residues. Trimming cost V 5 bases and J 6 bases; bases outside gene matches: 10. Here the CDR3 reads CASSTPGQGAAEAFF. The CDR3 DNA follows: TGTGCCAGCAGTACACCGGGACAGGGAGCGGCTGAAGCTTTCTTT.

This chain links TRBV11-3 with TRBJ2-2, with 9 bases matching TRBD2. Per germline, CDR1 SGHNT and CDR2 YENEEA. V was pared by 4 bases and J by 6 bases, with 6 bases of the junction left unmatched. This CDR3 contains 15 residues. The CDR3 bases are TGTGCCAGCAGCTCCGGGACTAGCAAGGCCGGGGAGCTGTTTTTT. Translating it yields CASSSGTSKAGELFF.

The chain is built from TRBV9 and TRBJ2-1; 8 nucleotides match TRBD2. The germline CDR1 and CDR2 sequences are SGDLS and YYNGEE. Trimming took 2 bases from V and 9 from J; bases not matched to a gene: 10. The CDR3 has 15 residues. The chain's CDR3 is CASSVTSASRGEQFF. The CDR3 DNA sequence: TGTGCCAGCAGCGTGACTAGCGCCTCCCGGGGTGAGCAGTTCTTC.

The rearrangement uses TRBV9 and TRBJ2-5; TRBD1 agrees at 9 bases. Per the germline V gene, CDR1 is SGDLS and CDR2 is YYNGEE. The CDR3 length is 14 residues. The trim removed 4 bases at V and 4 bases at J, leaving 5 bases unmatched. Here the CDR3 DNA reads TGTGCCAGCAGCTTAGGACAGGGGACAGAGACCCAGTACTTC. Its translation: CASSLGQGTETQYF.

This clone turned up a few times. V gene TRBV7-2 combines with J gene TRBJ2-5; D possibly corresponds to TRBD1 (5 bases). CDR1 and CDR2 (germline): SGHTA, FQGNSA. V was pared by 3 bases and J by 4 bases, with 12 bases between. The CDR3 extends over 14 amino acids. CDR3 nucleotides: TGTGCCAGCAGCTTGGGCAGGGCTCCAGAGACCCAGTACTTC. Its protein is CASSLGRAPETQYF.

The chain is built from TRBV5-4 and TRBJ1-3, with a weak D call TRBD1 (6 bases). Trimming took off 3 bases at V and 4 bases at J, with 14 bases between the two ends. Germline V gives CDR1 SGHNT, CDR2 YYREEE (reference sequence). This CDR3 region has 15 residues. CDR3 loop: CASSWKGTQGNTIYF. The CDR3 DNA is TGTGCCAGCAGCTGGAAGGGGACACAGGGAAACACCATATATTTT.

This chain connects TRBV30 to TRBJ2-5, with D hard to call. The CDR3 is 12 amino acids. The germline V gene has CDR1 GTSNPN and CDR2 SVGIG (reference sequence). V was shortened by 5 bases and J by 5 bases, with 12 bases between the two germline ends. CDR3 loop: CAWSPAWETQYF. The CDR3 nucleotides read TGTGCCTGGTCGCCGGCGTGGGAGACCCAGTACTTC.

The chain recombines TRBV18 with TRBJ1-5, with D uncertain. The germline V gene encodes CDR1 KGHSH and CDR2 LQKENI. With 2 bases removed from V and 7 bases from J, the gap between germline ends came to 12 bases. This CDR3 is 14 amino acids long. The DNA for the CDR3 is TGTGCCAGCTCACCAATCGAGGTTAGACAGCCCCAGCATTTT. It encodes CASSPIEVRQPQHF.

The CDR3 loop is CASSLADVSTDTQYF. DNA for the CDR3: TGCGCCAGCAGCCTAGCGGATGTTAGCACAGATACGCAGTATTTT. The chain combines TRBV5-1 with TRBJ2-3, with 7 bases that match TRBD2. The V segment lost 4 bases and the J segment 0 bases; nucleotides outside the gene matches: 5. This CDR3 has 15 amino acids. Looked up from germline, CDR1 is SGHRS and CDR2 is YFSETQ.

The chain carries TRBV18 and TRBJ1-3; D perhaps matches TRBD1 (6 bases). Looked up from germline, CDR1 is KGHSH and CDR2 is LQKENI. V lost 2 bases and J 0 bases, leaving 11 bases between the germline ends. The CDR3 length is 16 residues. The CDR3 spells CASSPTGPGSGNTIYF. The CDR3, as DNA: TGTGCCAGCTCACCAACAGGGCCGGGCTCTGGAAACACCATATATTTT.

For this clone: The same CDR3 arises from other DNA sequences in this sample as well. The chain links TRBV15 to TRBJ2-5; weak D call: TRBD2 (5 bases). The V end was cut by 0 bases, the J end by 5 bases, with 10 bases between. CDR1 is LNHNV, CDR2 YYDKDF, per germline (reference sequence). This CDR3 contains 14 residues. The CDR3 coding sequence is TGTGCCACCAGCAGAGATCGTCGAGGGGAGACCCAGTACTTC. Protein: CATSRDRRGETQYF. Combining the CDR3 with reference TRBV15 and TRBJ2-5 gives the whole variable domain DAMVIQNPRYQVTQFGKPVTLSCSQTLNHNVMYWYQQKSSQAPKLLFHYYDKDFNNEADTPDNFQSRRPNTSFCFLDIRSPGLGDTAMYLCATSRDRRGETQYFGPGTRLLVL.

In this sample, this clone turned up once. The chain links TRBV6-4 to TRBJ1-5; 7 nucleotides agree with TRBD1. Germline V gene data show CDR1 as MRHNA and CDR2 as SNTAGT. This CDR3 spans 14 amino acids. V dropped 7 bases and J dropped 6; count of bases not matched to a gene: 9. CDR3 residues: CASKEDRERQPQHF. The CDR3 DNA is TGTGCCAGCAAAGAAGACAGGGAGCGTCAGCCCCAGCATTTT.

The chain has TRBV4-1 and TRBJ2-3; 8 bases match TRBD2. The CDR3 sequence is 15 residues long. Germline lookup yields CDR1 MGHRA and CDR2 YSYEKL. With V trimmed by 5 bases and J by 1 base, 5 bases remained unmatched. CDR3 DNA: TGCGCCAGCAGCAGTGGGACTAGAGGCACAGATACGCAGTATTTT. Its translation: CASSSGTRGTDTQYF.

The rearrangement uses TRBV19 and TRBJ1-4; D is possibly TRBD1 (5 bases). V was pared by 8 bases and J by 6 bases, with 13 bases between. The germline V gene has CDR1 LNHDA and CDR2 SQIVND (reference sequence). This CDR3 is built from 13 residues. The CDR3 DNA sequence: TGTGCCAGTGTGGGGACGCAGTATGAAAAACTGTTTTTT. It codes for CASVGTQYEKLFF.